Included here is one T cell receptor beta chain sequence, with context. CDR3 length: 13 amino acids. The germline V and J ends were trimmed by 4 bases and 4 bases, with 10 bases remaining between them. Germline CDR1 and CDR2: SGHRS and YFSETQ. TCRdb's copy holds only in-frame clones and misses some; the assay was immunoSEQ multiplex PCR. The table records tens of thousands of clones, 94% of them present only once. This sample stems from a study of control samples from healthy donors and cancer patients. The chain joins TRBV5-1 to TRBJ2-3; no definite D call. The receptor comes from a young man in good health. Sequencing was carried out using blood. The CDR3 loop reads CASSAASADTQYF. CDR3 nucleotides: TGCGCCAGCAGCGCGGCTTCAGCAGATACGCAGTATTTT.